These 23 T cell receptor beta chains were all obtained from the same sample, sequenced in a study of a mutant IDH1 vaccine in newly diagnosed glioma. Which antigens these TCRs recognize remains unknown. Indicated time point: week 11, during vaccination. The investigators gave 300 ug of mutant IDH1 20-mer peptide in each vaccine dose, together with topical imiquimod. Method: immunoSEQ multiplex PCR; TCRdb's copy keeps in-frame clones and lacks some. The data show approximately 36,000 clones, over 70% seen once. Sequencing used peripheral blood mononuclear cells (PBMCs), obtained from a glioma patient whose treatment included an IDH1 peptide vaccine. The receptors come from a woman under 40 with glioma. Some clones in this sample may be carry-over from other donors' samples.

This CDR3 reads CASSLEGPSDTQYF. For the CDR3, the DNA is TGTGCCAGCAGCTTAGAGGGACCCTCAGATACGCAGTATTTT. The chain uses TRBV7-2 and TRBJ2-3; perhaps D is TRBD1 or TRBD2 (5 bases each). CDR3 length equals 14 residues. The germline V and J ends were trimmed by 1 base and 4 bases, with 9 bases remaining between them. CDR1 is SGHTA, CDR2 FQGNSA, per germline. The complete variable domain, with remaining parts taken from reference TRBV7-2 and TRBJ2-3, reads GAGVSQSPSNKVTEKGKDVELRCDPISGHTALYWYRQSLGQGLEFLIYFQGNSAPDKSGLPSDRFSAERTGGSVSTLTIQRTQQEDSAVYLCASSLEGPSDTQYFGPGTRLTVL.

The chain links TRBV19 to TRBJ1-2, with 9 nucleotides matching TRBD1. The CDR3 covers 14 residues. V gave up 6 bases and J gave up 5 bases; unmatched junction bases: 7. Germline values: CDR1 LNHDA, CDR2 SQIVND (reference sequence). CDR3 in DNA: TGTGCCAGTAGACGTCCGGGACAGGGATATGGCTACACCTTC. The encoded protein is CASRRPGQGYGYTF. Complete variable domain (other parts from reference TRBV19 and TRBJ1-2): DGGITQSPKYLFRKEGQNVTLSCEQNLNHDAMYWYRQDPGQGLRLIYYSQIVNDFQKGDIAEGYSVSREKKESFPLTVTSAQKNPTAFYLCASRRPGQGYGYTFGSGTRLTVV.

J is TRBJ2-5 and V is TRBV20-1, with D uncertain. The length of the CDR3 is 11 residues. The germline V gene has CDR1 DFQATT and CDR2 SNEGSKA (reference sequence). Trimming took 3 bases from V and 5 from J, leaving 7 bases between them. In nucleotides, the CDR3 is TGCAGTGCTAGTTTAGACGAGACCCAGTACTTC. This translates into CSASLDETQYF.

This rearrangement joins TRBV27 to TRBJ2-3; D not certain. This CDR3 contains 14 residues. V lost 4 bases and J 2 bases, leaving 10 bases between the germline ends. Germline assignment: CDR1 MNHEY and CDR2 SMNVEV (reference sequence). CDR3 bases: TGTGCCAGCAGTTATAGGCAGACCACAGATACGCAGTATTTT. Its translation is CASSYRQTTDTQYF.

This sequence joins TRBV9 and TRBJ2-2, with D possibly TRBD2 on 6 matching bases. The CDR3 consists of 15 residues. From germline, CDR1 is SGDLS and CDR2 YYNGEE. Trimming took 4 bases from V and 2 from J, leaving 12 bases between them. The CDR3 sequence: CASSSGTFNTGELFF. Written as DNA, the CDR3 is TGTGCCAGCAGCTCCGGGACTTTTAACACCGGGGAGCTGTTTTTT.

The CDR3 bases are TGTGCCCTGGAAGTAGGCACGAACACCGGGGAGCTGTTTTTT. It yields the protein CALEVGTNTGELFF. The chain couples TRBV30 to TRBJ2-2; D call uncertain. Germline assignment: CDR1 GTSNPN and CDR2 SVGIG (reference sequence). V shed 8 bases and J shed 0 bases, with 13 bases lying between them. CDR3 length equals 14 residues.

This chain's CDR3 is CASSDTQGNTEAFF. CDR3 DNA: TGTGCCAGCAGTGACACCCAGGGGAACACTGAAGCTTTCTTT. This chain joins TRBV6-4 and TRBJ1-1; D is possibly TRBD1 (5 bases). This CDR3 spans 14 amino acids. Germline V lookup: CDR1 MRHNA, CDR2 SNTAGT. V dropped 2 bases and J dropped 1 base, with 8 bases sitting between them.

The rearrangement joins TRBV5-1 to TRBJ1-3; D is ambiguous. Germline-derived CDR1 and CDR2 are SGHRS and YFSETQ. This CDR3 is built from 13 residues. V dropped 4 bases and J dropped 8 bases, with 13 bases sitting between them. The CDR3 region is CASSPVPEDTIYF. The CDR3 DNA is TGCGCCAGCAGCCCCGTACCCGAGGACACCATATATTTT.

The chain has TRBV5-1 and TRBJ2-7, with 7 bases lining up with TRBD1. The CDR3 has 15 amino acids. CDR1 and CDR2 from the germline V gene are SGHRS and YFSETQ. With V trimmed by 4 bases and J by 5 bases, 12 bases remained unmatched. This CDR3 reads CASSQIDRVVDEQYF. In DNA, the CDR3 is TGCGCCAGCAGCCAAATCGACAGGGTAGTAGACGAGCAGTACTTC.

This clone appeared a single time. V and J are TRBV30 and TRBJ2-7; D tentatively fits TRBD1 or TRBD2 (5 bases each). Trimming shortened V by 3 bases and J by 7 bases, and 13 bases separated the two germline ends. CDR3 length equals 12 residues. Per the germline V gene, CDR1 is GTSNPN and CDR2 is SVGIG (reference sequence). The CDR3 nucleotides read TGTGCCTGGAGGGGGCAATCGGGGGAGCAGTACTTC. Its protein is CAWRGQSGEQYF. Based on the CDR3 plus reference TRBV30 and TRBJ2-7, the full variable domain is SQTIHQWPATLVQPVGSPLSLECTVEGTSNPNLYWYRQAAGRGLQLLFYSVGIGQISSEVPQNLSASRPQDRQFILSSKKLLLSDSGFYLCAWRGQSGEQYFGPGTRLTVT.

This sequence joins TRBV15 and TRBJ1-5; possibly TRBD1 for D (6 bases). Germline values: CDR1 LNHNV, CDR2 YYDKDF (reference sequence). Trimming cost V 3 bases and J 1 base, with 16 bases left between them. This CDR3 has 17 amino acids. The CDR3: CATSSRGIWESNQPQHF. DNA of the CDR3: TGTGCCACCAGCAGCAGGGGTATTTGGGAGAGCAATCAGCCCCAGCATTTT.

The V gene is TRBV2, the J gene TRBJ2-3; D uncertain. CDR1 and CDR2 (germline): SNHLY, FYNNEI. This CDR3 spans 13 amino acids. The germline V and J ends were trimmed by 3 bases and 2 bases, with 6 bases remaining between them. The DNA for the CDR3 is TGTGCCAGCAGTGAGCCCTTCACAGATACGCAGTATTTT. Translation: CASSEPFTDTQYF. The full variable domain, in which reference TRBV2 and TRBJ2-3 provide the parts outside the CDR3, is EPEVTQTPSHQVTQMGQEVILRCVPISNHLYFYWYRQILGQKVEFLVSFYNNEISEKSEIFDDQFSVERPDGSNFTLKIRSTKLEDSAMYFCASSEPFTDTQYFGPGTRLTVL.

The CDR3: CASSYGLAETYEQYF. The CDR3 region has the DNA TGTGCCAGCAGTTATGGGCTAGCTGAGACCTACGAGCAGTACTTC. The J gene is TRBJ2-7, the V gene TRBV6-5, with D maybe TRBD2 (5 bases). V was pared by 3 bases and J by 2 bases, with 14 bases between. This CDR3 has 15 amino acids. Germline V gives CDR1 MNHEY, CDR2 SVGAGI.

In its sample, this clone was seen a few times. The rearrangement uses TRBV6-5 and TRBJ1-2; D not certain. Germline V gives CDR1 MNHEY, CDR2 SVGAGI. Trimming took 6 bases from V and 5 from J, leaving 7 bases between them. The CDR3 totals 11 residues. The CDR3 region has the DNA TGTGCCAGCAGACGAGGGTATGGCTACACCTTC. As protein: CASRRGYGYTF.

The gene calls are TRBV10-2 and TRBJ1-5; the D gene is possibly TRBD1 (6 bases). Germline lookup yields CDR1 WSHSY and CDR2 SAAADI. The CDR3 totals 16 residues. The V end lost 4 bases, the J end lost 1 base, and 14 bases lay between the germline ends. CDR3 bases: TGCGCCAGCAGTGGAAGAGGCAGGGGAAGCAATCAGCCCCAGCATTTT. Translation gives CASSGRGRGSNQPQHF.

This clone showed up just once. This chain joins TRBV7-9 and TRBJ2-7; 8 bases fit TRBD1. CDR3 length: 13 residues. V lost 8 bases and J lost 4; bases outside the gene matches: 7. Germline loops: CDR1 SEHNR, CDR2 FQNEAQ (reference sequence). The CDR3 sequence: CASAQGAGYEQYF. Here the CDR3 DNA reads TGTGCCAGCGCCCAGGGGGCGGGTTACGAGCAGTACTTC.

This rearrangement joins TRBV6-5 to TRBJ2-5, with TRBD1 identical over 9 bases. This CDR3 spans 15 amino acids. Trimming cost V 6 bases and J 1 base; bases outside gene matches: 6. CDR1 is MNHEY and CDR2 is SVGAGI in the germline V gene. CDR3 protein: CASSSPGQGQETQYF. CDR3 DNA sequence: TGTGCCAGCAGCTCACCGGGACAGGGCCAAGAGACCCAGTACTTC.

The genes are TRBV19 and TRBJ2-5; TRBD2 might be the D (6 bases). The CDR3 length is 15 residues. Trimming shortened V by 1 base and J by 5 bases, and 14 bases separated the two germline ends. In germline, CDR1 is LNHDA, CDR2 SQIVND (reference sequence). The CDR3 loop is CASSIGWGERETQYF. CDR3 nucleotide sequence: TGTGCCAGTAGTATAGGATGGGGGGAACGGGAGACCCAGTACTTC.

This rearrangement joins TRBV7-8 to TRBJ2-1; no reliable D call. This CDR3 comprises 13 residues. The germline V gene has CDR1 SGHVS and CDR2 FQNEAQ. V lost 1 base, J lost 10 bases, and 11 bases lay in between. CDR3 DNA: TGTGCCAGCAGCTTAGGCGGACCTAGAGAGCAGTTCTTC. Encoded protein: CASSLGGPREQFF.

CDR3 loop: CASSQFQGAGNTIYF. CDR3 sequence (DNA): TGCGCCAGCAGCCAGTTCCAGGGTGCCGGAAACACCATATATTTT. The chain couples TRBV4-1 to TRBJ1-3; a weak D match, TRBD1 (5 bases). Germline assignment: CDR1 MGHRA and CDR2 YSYEKL. The CDR3 length is 15 residues. The V end lost 3 bases, the J end lost 4 bases, and 13 bases lay between the germline ends.

The chain uses TRBV4-1 and TRBJ2-3; no firm D call. Germline V gene lookup returns CDR1 MGHRA and CDR2 YSYEKL. Trimming shortened V by 2 bases and J by 2 bases, and 17 bases separated the two germline ends. This CDR3 is built from 17 residues. The DNA of the CDR3 is TGCGCCAGCAGCCAACAGCTCAGGCGGCCCAACACAGATACGCAGTATTTT. Residues: CASSQQLRRPNTDTQYF.

The chain couples TRBV6-1 to TRBJ2-7, with TRBD2 matching over 15 bases. Germline assignment: CDR1 MNHNS and CDR2 SASEGT. The CDR3 has 18 residues. The J segment lost 4 bases and the V segment lost 3 bases, leaving 10 bases of the junction unmatched. The CDR3 bases are TGTGCCAGCAGTGATAAGCGGACTAGCGGGAGGGCCGGGTACGAGCAGTACTTC. Its protein is CASSDKRTSGRAGYEQYF.

The rearrangement uses TRBV6-1 and TRBJ2-1, with TRBD1 as a possible D gene (5 bases). V was shortened by 7 bases and J by 11 bases, with 15 bases between the two germline ends. Germline V lookup: CDR1 MNHNS, CDR2 SASEGT. This CDR3 comprises 12 residues. The DNA of the CDR3 is TGTGCCAGCACCCTAGAGCAGGGTAAGCAGTTCTTC. This codes for CASTLEQGKQFF.